This record looks at one TCR beta chain sequence and its context. Its antigen is unknown. One base away there is no much larger clone; base qualities are not given. Peripheral blood CD8+ and CD4+ T cells from healthy donors, Susac syndrome patients and multiple sclerosis patients were profiled by high-throughput TCR beta sequencing. Susac syndrome patients met recently defined diagnostic criteria for definite or probable disease. Bulk CD8+ and CD4+ T cells were purified by magnetic negative isolation, whereas CD8+ TEMRA cells were enriched by FACS. Blood was drawn into EDTA tubes, processed within 24 hours, and PBMCs were isolated by density gradient centrifugation. PBMCs intended for TCR sequencing were frozen in liquid nitrogen and were later thawed in a 37 degrees C water bath. Purity of sorted or isolated CD4+, CD8+ and CD8+ TEMRA cells was at least 90%. This entry belongs to a study of CD8 T cells in Susac syndrome (dated by TCRdb to the late 2010s). Broadly, across the study: Of the Susac syndrome patients who were sequenced, under 10 were in clinical remission while six had clinically active disease. At the time of blood withdrawal, Susac syndrome patients were either therapy-naive, taking corticosteroids (with some also receiving IVIg), or on IVIg alone. The clonality of the CD8+ T cell repertoire was compared across approximately twelve healthy donors, roughly 14 Susac syndrome patients and under 19 multiple sclerosis patients. Repertoire sequencing was used to test whether CD8+ T cell activation and differentiation in Susac syndrome was antigen driven. The paper's findings and limits, for the study overall: Roughly 15 Susac-specific public clones were identified in the total CD8+ repertoire, and about 5 Susac-specific public clones were identified in the CD8+ TEMRA repertoire. The number of individuals in the TCR sequencing and HLA analysis was acknowledged as relatively small. Clonal expansion was observed in Susac syndrome CD8+ repertoires, with the highest expansion in CD8+ TEMRA cells and greater expansion in clinically active than in remitting patients.

CDR1 and CDR2 are drawn from the germline V gene: SQVTM, ANQGSEA. The CDR3 runs 13 amino acids, cysteine and phenylalanine included. Only the CDR3 region is kept as DNA, spanning 39 bases read in frame from base 1. V is shortened by 1 base, J by 7 bases, and the region joining them spans 11 bases. RNA was extracted with the RNeasy kit and about 0.5 to 1 ug was reverse transcribed using random hexamers. The immunoSEQ multiplex PCR assay, which covers 54 Vbeta and 13 Jbeta segments, was used to amplify TCR beta CDR3 regions. Bias from PCR amplification was corrected by using a synthetic template baseline for primer optimization and for computational correction. Per the authors' processing: Only productive sequences were kept, with reads annotated to V, D and J genes according to IMGT and analyzed in immunoSEQ Analyzer. To calculate clonality, Shannon entropy was normalized by log2 of the number of productive unique sequences and then subtracted from one. For each patient and control, public and private clones were evaluated among the 100 most prevalent clones. Susac-specific clones were defined as absent from healthy and MS cohorts, 800 to 1,200 published viral clones and other ImmuneACCESS disease sequences. TCRdb ran its own pipeline on the public reads, namely fastp trimming at Q25 and MiXCR clone calling, and kept in-frame beta chains. CDR3 protein sequences are deduplicated, and each keeps its most common genes and DNA. Here the V and J calls rest on TCRdb's processing, not on the authors' analysis. For this sample there are 80,000 to 90,000 distinct CDR3 sequences; approximately 95% appear just once. Roughly 0.46% of the sample is taken by the ten largest.

The rearranged segments are TRBV29-1 and TRBJ2-1, with TRBD2 perhaps the D gene, on 6 matching bases. This clonotype was obtained from a human donor with Susac syndrome. Sequenced: CD8+ T cells from PBMCs. The nucleotides read TGCAGCGTTGAAGCGGGAGTTATTAATGAGCAGTTCTTC. The encoded protein is CSVEAGVINEQFF.